The 31 T cell receptor beta chains listed next were all sequenced from one sample in a study of tissue T cells after allogeneic stem cell transplantation (dated by TCRdb to about 2022). The sample's time point label, in plain terms: recipient (host-origin) PBMCs collected before allo-HCT. The library was made by the immunoSEQ multiplex PCR assay. Entries here come from immuneACCESS through TCRdb and include only in-frame sequences with V and J called. Some clones fail to appear in such tables; in the studies checked, an unresolved V gene covers under half of the shortfall, and the cause of the remainder is unknown. The sample table lists tens of thousands of clones, roughly 92% of them with a count of one. The ten largest make up about 4% of the sample. Specimen: blood, collected before transplantation. These receptors were taken from a woman aged 35-75 years who later had graft-versus-host disease after an allogeneic stem cell transplant.

The rearrangement joins TRBV28 to TRBJ2-2, with no clear D. In germline, CDR1 is MDHEN, CDR2 SYDVKM. CDR3 length equals 15 residues. Between the trimmed V and J ends, which lost 3 bases and 4 bases, there was a span of 12 bases. CDR3 sequence reads: CASSFGFRLTGELFF. In DNA form, the CDR3 reads TGTGCCAGCAGTTTTGGCTTCCGGCTCACCGGGGAGCTGTTTTTT.

V usage is TRBV7-8 and J usage is TRBJ1-5; no clear D gene. This CDR3 is 15 amino acids long. From germline, CDR1 is SGHVS and CDR2 FQNEAQ. V lost 5 bases and J lost 2, with 13 bases in between. CDR3 loop: CASSPPVGGNQPQHF. The CDR3 region has the DNA TGTGCCAGCAGCCCCCCTGTGGGTGGCAATCAGCCCCAGCATTTT.

The chain combines TRBV5-1 with TRBJ2-4, with D hard to call. V gave up 0 bases and J gave up 9 bases, with 13 bases separating them. The CDR3 is 14 residues long. Germline V gene sequence: CDR1 SGHRS, CDR2 YFSETQ. In nucleotides, the CDR3 is TGCGCCAGCAGCTTGGGGGAAGCCCTAAGCATTCAGTACTTC. It translates to CASSLGEALSIQYF. Combining the CDR3 with reference TRBV5-1 and TRBJ2-4 gives the whole variable domain KAGVTQTPRYLIKTRGQQVTLSCSPISGHRSVSWYQQTPGQGLQFLFEYFSETQRNKGNFPGRFSGRQFSNSRSEMNVSTLELGDSALYLCASSLGEALSIQYFGAGTRLSVL.

The J gene is TRBJ2-7, the V gene TRBV19, with 9 bases identical to TRBD2. The CDR3 runs to 14 residues. With 5 bases clipped from V and 4 bases from J, the junction kept 6 bases outside the gene matches. Germline loops: CDR1 LNHDA, CDR2 SQIVND (reference sequence). This CDR3 reads CASSHGSGSYEQYF. The CDR3 DNA reads TGTGCCAGTAGTCATGGTAGCGGGAGTTACGAGCAGTACTTC.

This rearrangement joins TRBV7-2 to TRBJ2-7; maybe TRBD2 (5 bases). V was trimmed by 5 bases and J by 7 bases, leaving 21 bases between them. In germline, CDR1 is SGHTA, CDR2 FQGNSA. CDR3 size: 15 residues. CDR3 coding DNA: TGTGCCAGCAGCCCCCCCGGACTGGTTATAGATGAGCAGTACTTC. Amino acids: CASSPPGLVIDEQYF. Complete variable domain (other parts from reference TRBV7-2 and TRBJ2-7): GAGVSQSPSNKVTEKGKDVELRCDPISGHTALYWYRQSLGQGLEFLIYFQGNSAPDKSGLPSDRFSAERTGGSVSTLTIQRTQQEDSAVYLCASSPPGLVIDEQYFGPGTRLTVT.

This chain uses TRBV3-1 (or the pseudogene TRBV3-2) with TRBJ2-1; TRBD2 matches 7 bases. V lost 0 bases and J lost 7; bases outside the gene matches: 6. Per the germline V gene, CDR1 is LGHDT and CDR2 is YNNKEL (reference sequence). This CDR3 comprises 15 residues. Here the CDR3 DNA reads TGTGCCAGCAGCCAAGACTGGGGGGGGAGGAATGAGCAGTTCTTC. This translates into CASSQDWGGRNEQFF.

The chain couples TRBV18 to TRBJ1-6; TRBD1 might be the D (5 bases). Trimming removed 3 bases at V and 7 bases at J, with 13 bases between. The germline gives CDR1 KGHSH, CDR2 LQKENI. The CDR3 covers 15 residues. In nucleotides, the CDR3 is TGTGCCAGCTCACCCAAGACAGCGCAAAATTCACCCCTCCACTTT. Amino acid sequence: CASSPKTAQNSPLHF.

The genes are TRBV6-2 or TRBV6-3 and TRBJ2-1; 11 positions match TRBD2. CDR1 and CDR2 from the germline V gene are MNHEY and SVGEGT. The V gene end was trimmed by 2 bases and the J gene end by 10 bases; junction bases not matched to a gene: 10. The length of the CDR3 is 16 residues. CDR3 nucleotide sequence: TGTGCCAGCAGTTACGAGGCTAGCGGGAGGCTTAAGGAGCAGTTCTTC. Protein product: CASSYEASGRLKEQFF.

This chain uses TRBV19 with TRBJ2-3, with 13 positions matching TRBD2. This CDR3 region has 17 residues. Germline V gives CDR1 LNHDA, CDR2 SQIVND (reference sequence). Trimming at V came to 5 bases and at J to 1 base, leaving 6 bases not matched to a gene. CDR3 in amino acids: CASSDGLAGVGTDTQYF. In DNA, the CDR3 is TGTGCCAGTAGTGACGGACTAGCGGGAGTTGGCACAGATACGCAGTATTTT.

The chain employs TRBV3-1 (or the pseudogene TRBV3-2) and TRBJ1-6, with D possibly matching TRBD1 (6 bases). The ends were cut back, 2 bases at V and 10 bases at J, with 9 bases in the middle. Germline-derived CDR1 and CDR2 are LGHDT and YNNKEL (reference sequence). CDR3 length: 13 residues. CDR3 sequence: CASSQKGGSPLHF. In DNA, the CDR3 is TGTGCCAGCAGCCAAAAGGGGGGCTCACCCCTCCACTTT.

The chain's CDR3 is CSARDSYEQYF. In DNA form, the CDR3 reads TGCAGTGCTAGAGATAGTTACGAGCAGTACTTC. V and J are TRBV20-1 and TRBJ2-7; D is uncertain. V lost 0 bases and J 4 bases, leaving 4 bases between the germline ends. Germline lookup yields CDR1 DFQATT and CDR2 SNEGSKA (reference sequence). CDR3 length equals 11 residues.

The J gene is TRBJ2-3, the V gene TRBV19; 7 bases are a match to TRBD1. This CDR3 is built from 16 residues. The germline V gene has CDR1 LNHDA and CDR2 SQIVND (reference sequence). The trim removed 3 bases at V and 2 bases at J, leaving 8 bases unmatched. This CDR3 is CASSIQTGALTDTQYF. Written as DNA, the CDR3 is TGTGCCAGTAGTATCCAAACAGGGGCCCTCACAGATACGCAGTATTTT. Based on the CDR3 plus reference TRBV19 and TRBJ2-3, the full variable domain is DGGITQSPKYLFRKEGQNVTLSCEQNLNHDAMYWYRQDPGQGLRLIYYSQIVNDFQKGDIAEGYSVSREKKESFPLTVTSAQKNPTAFYLCASSIQTGALTDTQYFGPGTRLTVL.

The chain has TRBV3-1 (or the pseudogene TRBV3-2) and TRBJ2-3; maybe TRBD1 (5 bases). Trimming removed 4 bases at V and 8 bases at J, with 10 bases between. The CDR3 runs 12 residues. The germline V gene encodes CDR1 LGHDT and CDR2 YNNKEL (reference sequence). The CDR3 DNA is TGTGCCAGCAGCCCCCCTAGGGGTACGCAGTATTTT. This encodes CASSPPRGTQYF.

The rearrangement uses TRBV10-3 and TRBJ2-7; TRBD2 aligns across 8 bases. This CDR3 spans 15 amino acids. The germline V gene encodes CDR1 ENHRY and CDR2 SYGVKD. The V segment lost 3 bases and the J segment 4 bases; nucleotides outside the gene matches: 8. The DNA for the CDR3 is TGTGCCATCAGTGAATCCATAGCGGGATCATACGAGCAGTACTTC. Translating gives CAISESIAGSYEQYF.

The chain links TRBV3-1 (or the pseudogene TRBV3-2) to TRBJ2-7; 11 bases agree with TRBD2. The germline V gene has CDR1 LGHDT and CDR2 YNNKEL (reference sequence). Unmatched junction bases numbered 11, after V lost 3 bases and J lost 4 bases. The CDR3 covers 17 residues. CDR3 amino acids: CASSHIYSLAGDYEQYF. CDR3 nucleotide sequence: TGTGCCAGCAGCCACATATACTCACTAGCGGGAGATTACGAGCAGTACTTC.

This chain joins TRBV19 and TRBJ1-1; possible D gene TRBD1, 6 bases. CDR3 size: 15 residues. Germline assignment: CDR1 LNHDA and CDR2 SQIVND (reference sequence). Trimming stripped 3 bases from V and 4 bases from J, with 15 bases between. CDR3 bases: TGTGCCAGTAGTATTTCGGGGGCATTCTTCACTGAAGCTTTCTTT. Translation gives CASSISGAFFTEAFF.

The chain links TRBV7-9 to TRBJ2-3; a weak D match, TRBD1 (6 bases). Germline CDR1 is SEHNR and CDR2 is FQNEAQ (reference sequence). This CDR3 has 13 amino acids. V lost 6 bases and J 3 bases, leaving 10 bases between the germline ends. The CDR3 reads CASRRQVTDTQYF. CDR3 bases: TGTGCCAGCAGGAGACAGGTAACAGATACGCAGTATTTT.

This chain connects TRBV5-8 to TRBJ2-1, with D tentatively TRBD2 (5 bases). Trimming stripped 2 bases from V and 9 bases from J, with 12 bases between. The CDR3 spans 13 residues. CDR1 and CDR2 from the germline V gene are SGHTS and YDEGEE. CDR3 sequence reads: CASSLFRTGEQFF. The CDR3 nucleotides read TGTGCCAGCAGCTTATTCAGGACTGGTGAGCAGTTCTTC.

The DNA of the CDR3 is TGTGCCAGCAGCCCTTTAAACGAGCAGTACTTC. This translates into CASSPLNEQYF. The chain joins TRBV11-2 to TRBJ2-7; no clear D gene. Germline values: CDR1 SGHAT, CDR2 FQNNGV. This CDR3 comprises 11 residues. Trimming cost V 5 bases and J 5 bases, with 7 bases left between them.

The chain carries TRBV6-5 and TRBJ2-1; no clear D. V lost 4 bases, J lost 6 bases, and 7 bases lay in between. The CDR3 has 12 amino acids. Germline V gene sequence: CDR1 MNHEY, CDR2 SVGAGI. CDR3 bases: TGTGCCAGCAGTTTTTATGGCAATGAGCAGTTCTTC. It specifies CASSFYGNEQFF.

Regarding this clone: Relative to the germline gene, one junction end is altered; a read error may explain this. The gene calls are TRBV6-5 and TRBJ1-2; 7 bases match TRBD1. The CDR3 totals 11 residues. Germline loops: CDR1 MNHEY, CDR2 SVGAGI. CDR3 region: CASSSPTGRVF. In nucleotides, the CDR3 is TGTGCCAGCAGTTCCCCGACAGGGAGGGTCTTC.

The chain links TRBV7-2 to TRBJ2-5; no reliable D call. The CDR3 runs to 15 residues. Trimming took off 5 bases at V and 1 base at J, with 14 bases between the two ends. Germline values: CDR1 SGHTA, CDR2 FQGNSA. The CDR3 sequence: CASSQHPATQETQYF. The DNA of the CDR3 is TGTGCCAGCAGCCAACACCCAGCGACCCAAGAGACCCAGTACTTC.

The chain is built from TRBV5-4 and TRBJ1-1, with no clear D. V was pared by 0 bases and J by 0 bases, with 6 bases between. Germline-derived CDR1 and CDR2 are SGHNT and YYREEE (reference sequence). This CDR3 has 14 amino acids. The CDR3 protein is CASSLDILNTEAFF. In DNA form, the CDR3 reads TGTGCCAGCAGCTTGGATATCTTGAACACTGAAGCTTTCTTT.

The gene calls are TRBV6-5 and TRBJ2-2, with D possibly matching TRBD1 (5 bases). CDR1 MNHEY and CDR2 SVGAGI come from the germline V gene. The CDR3 totals 14 residues. V was shortened by 7 bases and J by 4 bases, with 13 bases between the two germline ends. The CDR3, as DNA: TGTGCCAGCACCCTTCCAGGGATCACCGGGGAGCTGTTTTTT. Protein product: CASTLPGITGELFF.

The chain uses TRBV30 and TRBJ2-3; D is perhaps TRBD2 (5 bases). The V gene's germline CDR1 is GTSNPN and CDR2 SVGIG (reference sequence). This CDR3 region has 14 residues. Trimming pared 3 bases from V and 8 bases from J, leaving 18 bases between. CDR3 DNA: TGTGCCTGGAGCGCCGGAAGCATTCGGGGTACGCAGTATTTT. This sequence encodes CAWSAGSIRGTQYF.

The chain combines TRBV28 with TRBJ2-7; 7 nucleotides align to TRBD2. CDR1 is MDHEN and CDR2 is SYDVKM in the germline V gene. This CDR3 contains 14 residues. Unmatched junction bases numbered 10, after V lost 7 bases and J lost 4 bases. The CDR3 sequence is CASTRGGIGYEQYF. Here the CDR3 DNA reads TGTGCCAGCACCCGCGGGGGTATCGGGTACGAGCAGTACTTC.

The V and J genes are TRBV11-2 and TRBJ1-1; a weak D match, TRBD1 (6 bases). The V end lost 0 bases, the J end lost 1 base, and 15 bases lay between the germline ends. The CDR3 contains 17 residues. Germline CDR1 reads SGHAT; CDR2 reads FQNNGV. CDR3 DNA sequence: TGTGCCAGCAGCTTAGATAGACGGGGGCACGGGAACACTGAAGCTTTCTTT. It translates to CASSLDRRGHGNTEAFF.

The chain has TRBV7-2 and TRBJ1-2, with 7 nucleotides matching TRBD1. V dropped 6 bases and J dropped 3; count of bases not matched to a gene: 4. The CDR3 is 13 residues long. The germline CDR1 and CDR2 sequences are SGHTA and FQGNSA. CDR3: CASRPQGHYGYTF. DNA of the CDR3: TGTGCCAGCAGACCACAGGGGCACTATGGCTACACCTTC.

This chain joins TRBV7-9 and TRBJ2-5, with D uncertain. In germline, CDR1 is SEHNR, CDR2 FQNEAQ (reference sequence). This CDR3 is 13 amino acids long. V was trimmed by 0 bases and J by 5 bases, leaving 7 bases between them. The CDR3 bases are TGTGCCAGCAGCTTAGCTGGAGCGGAGACCCAGTACTTC. Translated, it gives CASSLAGAETQYF.

The J gene is TRBJ1-5, the V gene TRBV2; possibly TRBD1 for D (5 bases). Germline CDR1 is SNHLY and CDR2 is FYNNEI. The CDR3 has 14 amino acids. V lost 2 bases and J 2 bases, leaving 7 bases between the germline ends. The CDR3 DNA is TGTGCCAGCAGTGAATGGGGGGGCAATCAGCCCCAGCATTTT. Protein: CASSEWGGNQPQHF.

This chain connects TRBV5-1 to TRBJ2-7; TRBD1 matches 8 bases. Germline V gene lookup returns CDR1 SGHRS and CDR2 YFSETQ. CDR3 length: 15 amino acids. The ends lost 2 bases at V and 5 bases at J; junction bases unmatched: 9. CDR3: CASSLGQGRWDEQYF. CDR3 DNA sequence: TGCGCCAGCAGCTTAGGACAGGGTCGATGGGACGAGCAGTACTTC.